The present T cell receptor (beta chain) was sequenced within a study of neoadjuvant anti-PD-1 for oral cavity cancer. Study-level background: Patients without progression got a fourth dose around day 43.

Germline V gene sequence: CDR1 MDHEN, CDR2 SYDVKM. CDR3 length: 15 residues. V dropped 7 bases and J dropped 4; count of bases not matched to a gene: 6. Stage II-IVA oral cavity squamous cell carcinoma was new and untreated by systemic or radiation therapy. Two replicates per tumor sample, mostly from around 4.9 ug of genomic DNA. Only in-frame clones appear in the TCRdb table, and some are missing; sequencing was by immunoSEQ multiplex PCR. In the table there are around 7,000 clones, 48% of which are singletons. The sample in question was tumor tissue, obtained before nivolumab (anti-PD-1) treatment. The TCR comes from a person between 35 and 79 years old with oral cavity squamous cell carcinoma. This sequence joins TRBV28 and TRBJ2-5, with 13 positions matching TRBD2. In nucleotides, the CDR3 is TGTGCCAGCACCTCCCGACTAGCGGGAGGAGAGACCCAGTACTTC. Translating it yields CASTSRLAGGETQYF. Complete variable domain (other parts from reference TRBV28 and TRBJ2-5): DVKVTQSSRYLVKRTGEKVFLECVQDMDHENMFWYRQDPGLGLRLIYFSYDVKMKEKGDIPEGYSVSREKKERFSLILESASTNQTSMYLCASTSRLAGGETQYFGPGTRLLVL.